This TCR beta chain was recorded in a study of cytomegalovirus exposure and HLA in healthy donors. Primers included in the PCR were 60 Vbeta and 13 Jbeta primers. Assay: immunoSEQ multiplex PCR; the TCRdb copy retains only in-frame clones and omits some. The sample holds approximately 70,000 clones; roughly 81% are singletons and the top ten take 11%. Germline CDR1 and CDR2: MNHEY and SVGAGI. This CDR3 spans 13 amino acids. V was shortened by 4 bases and J by 6 bases, with 13 bases between the two germline ends. The TCR sequence derives from a human donor in good health. J is TRBJ2-7 and V is TRBV6-5; D might be TRBD1 (6 bases). The sample taken for sequencing was PBMCs. CDR3 in amino acids: CASSWAGVSEQYF. The CDR3, as DNA: TGTGCCAGCAGTTGGGCAGGGGTGAGCGAGCAGTACTTC.